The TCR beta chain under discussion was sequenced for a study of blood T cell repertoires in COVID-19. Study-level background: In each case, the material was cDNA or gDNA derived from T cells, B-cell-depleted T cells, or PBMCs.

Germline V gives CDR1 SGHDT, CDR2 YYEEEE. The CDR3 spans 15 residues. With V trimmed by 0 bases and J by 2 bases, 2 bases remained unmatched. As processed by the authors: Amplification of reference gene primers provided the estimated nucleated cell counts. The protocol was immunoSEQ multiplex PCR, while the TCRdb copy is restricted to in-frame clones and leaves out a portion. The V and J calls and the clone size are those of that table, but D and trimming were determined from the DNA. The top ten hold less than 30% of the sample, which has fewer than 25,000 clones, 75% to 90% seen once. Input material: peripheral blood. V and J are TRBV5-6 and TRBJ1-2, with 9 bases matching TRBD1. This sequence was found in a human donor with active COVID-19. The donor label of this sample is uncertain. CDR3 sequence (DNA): TGTGCCAGCAGCTTGGGAGGGACAGGGAACTATGGCTACACCTTC. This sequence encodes CASSLGGTGNYGYTF. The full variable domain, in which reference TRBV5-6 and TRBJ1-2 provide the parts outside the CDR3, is DAGVTQSPTHLIKTRGQQVTLRCSPKSGHDTVSWYQQALGQGPQFIFQYYEEEERQRGNFPDRFSGHQFPNYSSELNVNALLLGDSALYLCASSLGGTGNYGYTFGSGTRLTVV.